This T cell receptor (beta chain) came from a study of cytomegalovirus exposure and HLA in healthy donors. Assay: immunoSEQ multiplex PCR; the TCRdb copy retains only in-frame clones and omits some. The sample holds about 150,000 clones, around nine tenths seen once. CDR3 length equals 14 residues. Germline assignment: CDR1 SGHAT and CDR2 FQNNGV. Deletions cut 4 bases from V and 3 bases from J, with 13 bases between. The sequenced sample consisted of PBMCs. The rearrangement joins TRBV11-2 to TRBJ2-7; weak D call: TRBD2 (6 bases). The sequence came from a man younger than 35 in good health and CMV-seropositive. This CDR3 reads CASSSTGTGYEQYF. The CDR3 coding sequence is TGTGCCAGCAGCTCGACCGGGACTGGCTACGAGCAGTACTTC.